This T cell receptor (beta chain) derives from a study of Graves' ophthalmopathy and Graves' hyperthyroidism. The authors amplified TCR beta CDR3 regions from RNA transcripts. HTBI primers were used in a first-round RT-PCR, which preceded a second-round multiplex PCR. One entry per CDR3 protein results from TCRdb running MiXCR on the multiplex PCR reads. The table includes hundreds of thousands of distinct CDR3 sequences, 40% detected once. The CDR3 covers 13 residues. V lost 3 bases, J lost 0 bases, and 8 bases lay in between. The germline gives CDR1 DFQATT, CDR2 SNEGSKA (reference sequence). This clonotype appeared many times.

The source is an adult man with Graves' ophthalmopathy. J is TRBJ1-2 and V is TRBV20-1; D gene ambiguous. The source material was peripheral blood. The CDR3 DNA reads TGCAGTGCTAGGACAATATCTAACTATGGCTACACCTTC. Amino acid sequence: CSARTISNYGYTF.